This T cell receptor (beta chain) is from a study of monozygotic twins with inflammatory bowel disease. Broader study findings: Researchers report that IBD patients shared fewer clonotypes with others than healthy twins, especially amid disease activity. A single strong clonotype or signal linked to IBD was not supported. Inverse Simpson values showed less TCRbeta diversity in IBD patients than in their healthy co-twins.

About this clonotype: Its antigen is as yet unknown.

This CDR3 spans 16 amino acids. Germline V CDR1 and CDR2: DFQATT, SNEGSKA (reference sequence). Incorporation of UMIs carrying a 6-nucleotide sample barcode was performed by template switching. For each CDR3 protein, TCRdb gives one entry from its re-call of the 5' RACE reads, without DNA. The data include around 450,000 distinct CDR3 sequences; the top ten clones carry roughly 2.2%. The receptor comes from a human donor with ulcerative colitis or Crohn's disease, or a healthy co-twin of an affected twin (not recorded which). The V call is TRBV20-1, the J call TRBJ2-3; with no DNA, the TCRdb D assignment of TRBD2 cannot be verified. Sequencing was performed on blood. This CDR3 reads CSASNPKRGRTDTQYF.